This T cell receptor (beta chain) is from a study of blood T cell repertoires in COVID-19. Across the whole study: COVID-19 samples from acute and convalescent phases originated in the United States, Italy and Spain.

The table came from immunoSEQ multiplex PCR; TCRdb's copy has only in-frame clones and leaves some out. The sample includes about 250,000 clones, about 87% of them seen just once. Trimming cost V 4 bases and J 1 base; bases outside gene matches: 5. The CDR3 contains 15 residues. The germline CDR1 and CDR2 sequences are SGDLS and YYNGEE. This receptor was identified in a woman aged 45-59 years who had recovered from COVID-19. The sequenced sample consisted of PBMCs or T cells enriched from blood (not recorded which). The V call is TRBV9, the J call TRBJ2-1, with 7 positions matching TRBD1. The DNA of the CDR3 is TGTGCCAGCAGCTGGACAGGCGAGTCCTACAATGAGCAGTTCTTC. It yields the protein CASSWTGESYNEQFF.